The 20 T cell receptor beta chains presented below share a single source sample, sequenced in a study of a mutant IDH1 vaccine in newly diagnosed glioma. Described time point: week 11, during vaccination. The study gave 300 ug of mutant IDH1 20-mer peptide per vaccine dose, with topical imiquimod. This table comes from immunoSEQ multiplex PCR, and its TCRdb copy is limited to in-frame clones, with some not included. This sample has roughly 120,000 clones, with over 75% found just once. Antigens for these TCRs are unknown. The sample was PBMCs, taken from a glioma patient whose treatment included an IDH1 peptide vaccine. The receptors shown here come from a man aged 35-49 years with glioma.

CDR3: CASSLLGETQYF. CDR3 sequence (DNA): TGTGCCAGCAGCTTACTGGGTGAGACCCAGTACTTC. The rearrangement links TRBV7-6 to TRBJ2-5; D uncertain. Germline lookup yields CDR1 SGHVS and CDR2 FNYEAQ. CDR3 size: 12 residues. V dropped 2 bases and J dropped 5 bases, with 6 bases sitting between them.

The chain is built from TRBV7-8 and TRBJ2-1, with 8 bases that match TRBD2. The CDR3 has 14 amino acids. Germline V gene sequence: CDR1 SGHVS, CDR2 FQNEAQ. Trimming took 5 bases from V and 7 from J; bases not matched to a gene: 7. CDR3: CASSPGLVTNEQFF. As DNA, the CDR3 is TGTGCCAGCAGCCCGGGACTAGTTACGAATGAGCAGTTCTTC.

This chain uses TRBV7-9 with TRBJ2-7; no clear D gene. The germline V gene has CDR1 SEHNR and CDR2 FQNEAQ (reference sequence). V dropped 7 bases and J dropped 7 bases, with 23 bases sitting between them. This CDR3 has 15 amino acids. The CDR3 coding sequence is TGTGCCAGCAACTCCCTGGGCCAGCGCGTTAATGAGCAGTACTTC. Its translation: CASNSLGQRVNEQYF.

The gene calls are TRBV15 and TRBJ2-6; a weak D match, TRBD1 (5 bases). Germline lookup yields CDR1 LNHNV and CDR2 YYDKDF (reference sequence). The CDR3 contains 15 residues. V lost 3 bases and J lost 1, with 7 bases in between. CDR3 loop: CATSRGPSGANVLTF. The CDR3 DNA is TGTGCCACCAGCAGGGGGCCGTCTGGGGCCAACGTCCTGACTTTC. The full variable domain, its missing parts supplied by reference TRBV15 and TRBJ2-6, is DAMVIQNPRYQVTQFGKPVTLSCSQTLNHNVMYWYQQKSSQAPKLLFHYYDKDFNNEADTPDNFQSRRPNTSFCFLDIRSPGLGDTAMYLCATSRGPSGANVLTFGAGSRLTVL.

This clone was counted once. The chain joins TRBV7-8 to TRBJ2-7; perhaps TRBD1 as D (6 bases). Germline V gene sequence: CDR1 SGHVS, CDR2 FQNEAQ. The CDR3 covers 15 residues. Trimming left V 5 bases short and J 0 bases short, with 14 bases between. This chain's CDR3 is CASSRRQVSSYEQYF. The CDR3 DNA reads TGTGCCAGCAGCCGACGACAGGTTTCCTCCTACGAGCAGTACTTC.

The rearrangement joins TRBV7-2 to TRBJ1-4; the D is unclear. Trimming stripped 5 bases from V and 7 bases from J, with 11 bases between. This CDR3 is built from 13 residues. CDR1 is SGHTA, CDR2 FQGNSA, per germline. The CDR3 protein is CASSGSFPEKLFF. Here the CDR3 DNA reads TGTGCCAGCAGCGGGTCCTTTCCTGAAAAACTGTTTTTT.

The chain couples TRBV19 to TRBJ2-2; a possible D gene is TRBD1 (6 bases). Trimming cost V 8 bases and J 0 bases, with 10 bases left between them. Germline assignment: CDR1 LNHDA and CDR2 SQIVND (reference sequence). CDR3 length equals 14 residues. CDR3 in amino acids: CASAQGPNTGELFF. In DNA, the CDR3 is TGTGCCAGTGCCCAGGGGCCGAACACCGGGGAGCTGTTTTTT.

As for this clone: Sequence at one end of the junction differs from germline and may be a read error. This chain joins TRBV19 and TRBJ1-5, with a weak D call TRBD1 (5 bases). This CDR3 comprises 15 residues. CDR1 is LNHDA, CDR2 SQIVND, per germline (reference sequence). The CDR3 coding sequence is TGTGCCAGTAGTTCATGGGGGGGGAGCAGTCAGCCCCAGCATTTT. It yields the protein CASSSWGGSSQPQHF.

The CDR3 DNA is TGTGCCATCAGCACCGGGACAGGGGGCACAGATACGCAGTATTTT. Residues: CAISTGTGGTDTQYF. The chain links TRBV10-3 to TRBJ2-3, with 10 bases aligning to TRBD1. J was trimmed by 1 base and V by 6 bases; bases with no gene match: 4. Germline V lookup: CDR1 ENHRY, CDR2 SYGVKD. The CDR3 runs 15 residues.

The chain is built from TRBV19 and TRBJ2-5, with 10 bases identical to TRBD1. With V trimmed by 3 bases and J by 4 bases, 5 bases remained unmatched. CDR3 size: 15 residues. The V gene's germline CDR1 is LNHDA and CDR2 SQIVND (reference sequence). CDR3 residues: CASSIGTGVIETQYF. The CDR3 DNA follows: TGTGCCAGTAGTATTGGGACAGGGGTTATAGAGACCCAGTACTTC. Drawing the rest from reference TRBV19 and TRBJ2-5, the complete variable domain is DGGITQSPKYLFRKEGQNVTLSCEQNLNHDAMYWYRQDPGQGLRLIYYSQIVNDFQKGDIAEGYSVSREKKESFPLTVTSAQKNPTAFYLCASSIGTGVIETQYFGPGTRLLVL.

This sequence joins TRBV19 and TRBJ2-7, with TRBD1 identical over 8 bases. This CDR3 is built from 14 residues. Germline trimming cut 3 bases from V and 0 bases from J; bases unmatched to any gene: 1. Germline V gives CDR1 LNHDA, CDR2 SQIVND (reference sequence). The CDR3 DNA reads as TGTGCCAGTAGTATGACAGGGGCCTCCTACGAGCAGTACTTC. Translating gives CASSMTGASYEQYF.

V and J are TRBV12-5 and TRBJ1-1; D is perhaps TRBD1 (5 bases). The CDR3 runs 17 residues. The germline gives CDR1 LGHNT, CDR2 FRNRAP. V was shortened by 1 base and J by 0 bases, with 15 bases between the two germline ends. This CDR3 reads CASGLALSSGVNTEAFF. CDR3 nucleotide sequence: TGTGCTAGTGGTTTGGCCTTATCGTCGGGGGTGAACACTGAAGCTTTCTTT.

The rearrangement joins TRBV28 to TRBJ2-5; the D is unclear. The germline V gene encodes CDR1 MDHEN and CDR2 SYDVKM. The V gene lost 5 bases and the J gene lost 0 bases, with 4 bases spanning the gap. This CDR3 has 12 amino acids. The CDR3 DNA follows: TGTGCCAGCAGTCTGTACCAAGAGACCCAGTACTTC. This codes for CASSLYQETQYF.

The chain couples TRBV7-6 to TRBJ2-4; D perhaps matches TRBD1 (6 bases). Deletions cut 6 bases from V and 1 base from J, with 16 bases between. Germline CDR1 reads SGHVS; CDR2 reads FNYEAQ. The CDR3 runs to 16 residues. CDR3 residues: CASSPWTETAKNIQYF. The CDR3 DNA follows: TGTGCCAGCAGTCCTTGGACAGAAACCGCCAAAAACATTCAGTACTTC.

This clone was counted between two and nine times. This chain connects TRBV5-6 to TRBJ1-5, with D perhaps matching TRBD1 (5 bases). The length of the CDR3 is 15 residues. Germline V gene lookup returns CDR1 SGHDT and CDR2 YYEEEE. The V end lost 0 bases, the J end lost 3 bases, and 10 bases lay between the germline ends. CDR3 amino acids: CASSLGRAFNQPQHF. The CDR3 DNA is TGTGCCAGCAGCTTGGGCAGGGCTTTCAATCAGCCCCAGCATTTT.

J is TRBJ1-1 and V is TRBV10-3; tentatively, D is TRBD1 (5 bases). This CDR3 region has 12 residues. Between the trimmed V and J ends, which lost 10 bases and 2 bases, there was a span of 11 bases. Germline V gene lookup returns CDR1 ENHRY and CDR2 SYGVKD. CDR3 bases: TGTGCCACCGGGACGAGTAACACTGAAGCTTTCTTT. Translated: CATGTSNTEAFF.

The rearrangement links TRBV5-4 to TRBJ1-1, with D unclear. Per the germline V gene, CDR1 is SGHNT and CDR2 is YYREEE (reference sequence). The CDR3 contains 12 residues. V was shortened by 5 bases and J by 9 bases, with 14 bases between the two germline ends. CDR3 nucleotides: TGTGCCAGCAGTATTGGGCCTGTGAAAGCTTTCTTT. Its translation: CASSIGPVKAFF.

The chain carries TRBV25-1 and TRBJ2-5; perhaps D is TRBD1 or TRBD2 (5 bases each). Trimming cost V 6 bases and J 1 base, with 12 bases left between them. Germline V lookup: CDR1 MGHDK, CDR2 SYGVNS. The CDR3 contains 14 residues. The CDR3 spells CASRGVGGQETQYF. In DNA, the CDR3 is TGTGCCAGCAGAGGGGTTGGAGGCCAAGAGACCCAGTACTTC.

The chain combines TRBV7-9 with TRBJ1-3, with TRBD1 matching over 9 bases. This CDR3 contains 12 residues. In germline, CDR1 is SEHNR, CDR2 FQNEAQ (reference sequence). Germline trimming cut 5 bases from V and 11 bases from J; bases unmatched to any gene: 4. The CDR3 DNA is TGTGCCAGCAGCACGGGACAGGGCTCCATATATTTT. Its translation is CASSTGQGSIYF. Supplemented by reference TRBV7-9 and TRBJ1-3, the full variable domain reads DTGVSQNPRHKITKRGQNVTFRCDPISEHNRLYWYRQTLGQGPEFLTYFQNEAQLEKSRLLSDRFSAERPKGSFSTLEIQRTEQGDSAMYLCASSTGQGSIYFGEGSWLTVV.

V usage is TRBV5-1 and J usage is TRBJ2-3; D ambiguous. Germline-derived CDR1 and CDR2 are SGHRS and YFSETQ. Trimming stripped 4 bases from V and 3 bases from J, with 12 bases between. The CDR3 runs to 14 residues. CDR3 region: CASSPLMGTDTQYF. CDR3 nucleotide sequence: TGCGCCAGCAGCCCTCTGATGGGGACAGATACGCAGTATTTT.